This T cell receptor (beta chain) was sequenced during a study of blood T cell repertoires in COVID-19. Participants were aged about 18 to 90 years, lived in 24 US areas, and enrolled virtually. In assigning cohorts, the study relied on participant-reported clinical history. The CDR3 runs to 14 residues. TCRdb keeps only in-frame clones here, not all; method: immunoSEQ multiplex PCR. The sample comprises hundreds of thousands of clones, around nine tenths of which are singletons, and 4.1% rests with the top ten. The J gene is TRBJ1-3, the V gene TRBV21-1; TRBD1, the table's D call, was not compared with the DNA. TRBV21-1 is described as a pseudogene. The sample comprised PBMCs or T cells enriched from blood (not recorded which). This sequence originates from a woman in her 30s who had recovered from COVID-19. The CDR3 here is CASSGTGSGNTIYF. CDR3 DNA: TGTGCCAGCAGCGGGACAGGGAGTGGGAACACCATATATTTT.